What follows are 16 T cell receptor beta chains derived from one specimen sequenced in a study of pediatric ulcerative colitis. During colonoscopy, one to two rectal pinch biopsies were collected. Clones were sequenced by immunoSEQ multiplex PCR, and TCRdb holds only the in-frame ones, with some missing. This sample has 30,000 to 45,000 clones, with approximately 73% found just once. Input material: gut tissue. Every receptor here comes from a boy under 18 with moderate ulcerative colitis.

The V gene is TRBV20-1, the J gene TRBJ1-1; possible D gene TRBD1, 5 bases. The germline CDR1 and CDR2 sequences are DFQATT and SNEGSKA (reference sequence). The ends were cut back, 5 bases at V and 4 bases at J, with 8 bases in the middle. The CDR3 extends over 11 amino acids. This chain's CDR3 is CSASRVTEAFF. CDR3 sequence (DNA): TGCAGTGCTTCCAGGGTCACTGAAGCTTTCTTT.

The chain is built from TRBV5-8 and TRBJ1-6; D ambiguous. The V gene lost 6 bases and the J gene lost 9 bases, with 13 bases spanning the gap. Germline V CDR1 and CDR2: SGHTS, YDEGEE. CDR3 length: 13 residues. The CDR3 nucleotides read TGTGCCAGCACCCCGTCGTCCTCTTCACCCCTCCACTTT. Its translation is CASTPSSSSPLHF.

The chain links TRBV9 to TRBJ2-7, with 8 positions matching TRBD1. The CDR3 totals 14 residues. CDR1 and CDR2 from the germline V gene are SGDLS and YYNGEE. J gave up 6 bases and V 4 bases, and 9 bases lay outside the gene matches. The DNA of the CDR3 is TGTGCCAGCAGCTCAGACAGGGGAGGATCCGAGCAGTACTTC. This sequence encodes CASSSDRGGSEQYF.

This chain joins TRBV30 and TRBJ2-2; D uncertain. Trimming took 4 bases from V and 6 from J, leaving 6 bases between them. The germline gives CDR1 GTSNPN, CDR2 SVGIG (reference sequence). The CDR3 has 11 residues. CDR3 bases: TGTGCCTGGAATTTCCCCGGGGAGCTGTTTTTT. It yields the protein CAWNFPGELFF. The full variable domain, its missing parts supplied by reference TRBV30 and TRBJ2-2, is SQTIHQWPATLVQPVGSPLSLECTVEGTSNPNLYWYRQAAGRGLQLLFYSVGIGQISSEVPQNLSASRPQDRQFILSSKKLLLSDSGFYLCAWNFPGELFFGEGSRLTVL.

The J gene is TRBJ1-2, the V gene TRBV5-6, with a tentative D call TRBD1 (5 bases). Germline V lookup: CDR1 SGHDT, CDR2 YYEEEE. The CDR3 runs 12 residues. Trimming shortened V by 4 bases and J by 6 bases, and 10 bases separated the two germline ends. DNA of the CDR3: TGTGCCAGCAGCCCATGGGGGGATGGCTACACCTTC. This encodes CASSPWGDGYTF.

This clone has a single count. The chain recombines TRBV20-1 with TRBJ2-3; D ambiguous. Trimming shortened V by 5 bases and J by 3 bases, and 6 bases separated the two germline ends. Germline CDR1 and CDR2: DFQATT and SNEGSKA (reference sequence). The CDR3 sequence is 11 residues long. The CDR3, as DNA: TGCAGTGCTCGGCATACAGATACGCAGTATTTT. Translated, it gives CSARHTDTQYF.

This CDR3 reads CASSLLTTYNSPLHF. CDR3 nucleotide sequence: TGTGCCAGCAGTTTGCTCACAACCTATAATTCACCCCTCCACTTT. The chain recombines TRBV27 with TRBJ1-6; D unclear. CDR1 and CDR2 (germline): MNHEY, SMNVEV (reference sequence). Trimming shortened V by 3 bases and J by 2 bases, and 8 bases separated the two germline ends. This CDR3 spans 15 amino acids.

The J gene is TRBJ1-1, the V gene TRBV5-1; 7 bases agree with TRBD1. This CDR3 contains 13 residues. V lost 7 bases and J lost 4; bases outside the gene matches: 7. The germline CDR1 and CDR2 sequences are SGHRS and YFSETQ. The CDR3 loop is CASGMGDSTEAFF. The CDR3, as DNA: TGCGCCAGCGGGATGGGGGACAGCACTGAAGCTTTCTTT.

The rearrangement uses TRBV5-1 and TRBJ1-5; 12 positions agree with TRBD1. CDR1 is SGHRS, CDR2 YFSETQ, per germline. This CDR3 has 18 amino acids. The junction had 8 bases not matched to a gene; V was cut back by 4 bases and J by 0 bases. CDR3 sequence: CASSPGTGGSYSNQPQHF. CDR3 nucleotides: TGCGCCAGCAGCCCCGGGACAGGGGGCTCCTATAGCAATCAGCCCCAGCATTTT.

The V and J genes are TRBV25-1 and TRBJ2-7; 12 nucleotides match TRBD2. V lost 4 bases and J lost 2; bases outside the gene matches: 6. Germline loops: CDR1 MGHDK, CDR2 SYGVNS. The length of the CDR3 is 16 residues. The CDR3 loop is CASSATSGRPPYEQYF. As DNA, the CDR3 is TGTGCCAGCAGTGCCACTAGCGGGAGGCCTCCCTACGAGCAGTACTTC.

The genes are TRBV28 and TRBJ1-5; D is uncertain. This CDR3 contains 13 residues. Trimming cost V 6 bases and J 5 bases, with 11 bases left between them. The germline V gene has CDR1 MDHEN and CDR2 SYDVKM. This CDR3 reads CASSLGRYQPQHF. Written as DNA, the CDR3 is TGTGCCAGCAGCCTCGGACGTTATCAGCCCCAGCATTTT.

This chain uses TRBV19 with TRBJ2-2; 14 nucleotides match TRBD2. Trimming cost V 4 bases and J 8 bases; bases outside gene matches: 6. Germline CDR1 reads LNHDA; CDR2 reads SQIVND (reference sequence). The length of the CDR3 is 16 residues. This CDR3 reads CASSTRLAGGPGELFF. CDR3 coding DNA: TGTGCCAGTAGTACCCGACTAGCGGGAGGGCCGGGGGAGCTGTTTTTT.

The V gene is TRBV28, the J gene TRBJ2-2; D is uncertain. V was clipped by 3 bases and J by 4 bases, with 12 bases between them. Germline assignment: CDR1 MDHEN and CDR2 SYDVKM. This CDR3 comprises 15 residues. As DNA, the CDR3 is TGTGCCAGCAGTTTGGACCCCCGCCTCACCGGGGAGCTGTTTTTT. Its translation is CASSLDPRLTGELFF.

V gene TRBV28 combines with J gene TRBJ1-1, with 10 positions matching TRBD1. Germline V gene sequence: CDR1 MDHEN, CDR2 SYDVKM. V shed 3 bases, J shed 4 bases, and the junction held 5 bases outside the gene matches. CDR3 size: 15 residues. CDR3 sequence: CASSFPGTGATEAFF. CDR3 nucleotide sequence: TGTGCCAGCAGTTTCCCCGGGACAGGGGCCACTGAAGCTTTCTTT.

V is TRBV4-3 and J is TRBJ2-7; D may be TRBD2 (5 bases). Trimming took off 4 bases at V and 3 bases at J, with 13 bases between the two ends. The CDR3 contains 14 residues. CDR1 is LGHNA and CDR2 is YSLEER in the germline V gene. The CDR3 nucleotides are TGCGCCAGCAGCCTTAAAGCGAGGGACTACGAGCAGTACTTC. Translating gives CASSLKARDYEQYF.

The V gene is TRBV5-1, the J gene TRBJ2-1; maybe TRBD2 (6 bases). Germline V CDR1 and CDR2: SGHRS, YFSETQ. The length of the CDR3 is 11 residues. The V end lost 3 bases, the J end lost 14 bases, and 12 bases lay between the germline ends. The CDR3: CASSSGTHKFF. CDR3 coding DNA: TGCGCCAGCAGCTCCGGGACTCATAAGTTCTTC.